This record concerns one T cell receptor (beta chain) sequence. Its antigen remains unknown. A read error may account for a junction end that differs from germline. This specimen comes from a study of cytomegalovirus exposure and HLA in healthy donors. Use of 60 Vbeta and 13 Jbeta primers characterized the PCR. Sequenced by immunoSEQ multiplex PCR; TCRdb stores in-frame clones only, minus some. The sample has about 170,000 clones, under 85% seen once. The germline V gene has CDR1 SEHNR and CDR2 FQNEAQ (reference sequence). The CDR3 runs to 13 residues. Overall study findings and caveats: Immune exposure information comprised only CMV serostatus. The authors excluded some V segments, including TRBV6-2 and TRBV6-3, as indistinguishable.

The source is a female donor in good health and CMV-seronegative. The sample was PBMCs. The chain links TRBV7-9 to TRBJ2-1; D is possibly TRBD1 (6 bases). Here the CDR3 DNA reads TGTTCCAGCAGCCGGGGACACTACAATGAGCAGTTCTTC. It encodes CSSSRGHYNEQFF.